This T cell receptor beta chain came from a study of technical replicates of blood from several donors. Here immunoSEQ multiplex PCR was the method, and the copy in TCRdb shows in-frame clones only, minus some. This table holds approximately 81,000 clones, approximately 94% found once. The germline CDR1 and CDR2 sequences are PRHDT and FYEKMQ (reference sequence). After removal of 8 bases from V and 0 bases from J, the junction contained 5 bases not matched to a gene. The CDR3 length is 14 residues. Source material: T cells isolated from PBMCs. This chain uses TRBV13 with TRBJ2-3; TRBD2 matches 7 bases. This TCR was sampled from a human donor in good health. The CDR3 spells CASGRGGSTDTQYF. CDR3 sequence (DNA): TGTGCCAGCGGTCGCGGGGGTAGCACAGATACGCAGTATTTT.